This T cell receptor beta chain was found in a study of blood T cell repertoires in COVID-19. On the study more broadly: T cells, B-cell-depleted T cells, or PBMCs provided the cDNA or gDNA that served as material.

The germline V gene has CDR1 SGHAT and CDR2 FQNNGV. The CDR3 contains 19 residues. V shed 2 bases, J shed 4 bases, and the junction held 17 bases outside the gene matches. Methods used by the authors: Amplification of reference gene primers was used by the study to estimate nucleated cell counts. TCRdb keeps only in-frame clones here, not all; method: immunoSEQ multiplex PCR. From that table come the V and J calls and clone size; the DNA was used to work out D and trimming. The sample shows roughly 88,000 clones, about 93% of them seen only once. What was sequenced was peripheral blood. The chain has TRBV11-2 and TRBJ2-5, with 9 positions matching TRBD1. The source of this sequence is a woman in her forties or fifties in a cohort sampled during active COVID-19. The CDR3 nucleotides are TGTGCCAGCAGCTTAAGGGGACAGGGAAGGGAGCAGGGGAGAGAGACCCAGTACTTC. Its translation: CASSLRGQGREQGRETQYF.